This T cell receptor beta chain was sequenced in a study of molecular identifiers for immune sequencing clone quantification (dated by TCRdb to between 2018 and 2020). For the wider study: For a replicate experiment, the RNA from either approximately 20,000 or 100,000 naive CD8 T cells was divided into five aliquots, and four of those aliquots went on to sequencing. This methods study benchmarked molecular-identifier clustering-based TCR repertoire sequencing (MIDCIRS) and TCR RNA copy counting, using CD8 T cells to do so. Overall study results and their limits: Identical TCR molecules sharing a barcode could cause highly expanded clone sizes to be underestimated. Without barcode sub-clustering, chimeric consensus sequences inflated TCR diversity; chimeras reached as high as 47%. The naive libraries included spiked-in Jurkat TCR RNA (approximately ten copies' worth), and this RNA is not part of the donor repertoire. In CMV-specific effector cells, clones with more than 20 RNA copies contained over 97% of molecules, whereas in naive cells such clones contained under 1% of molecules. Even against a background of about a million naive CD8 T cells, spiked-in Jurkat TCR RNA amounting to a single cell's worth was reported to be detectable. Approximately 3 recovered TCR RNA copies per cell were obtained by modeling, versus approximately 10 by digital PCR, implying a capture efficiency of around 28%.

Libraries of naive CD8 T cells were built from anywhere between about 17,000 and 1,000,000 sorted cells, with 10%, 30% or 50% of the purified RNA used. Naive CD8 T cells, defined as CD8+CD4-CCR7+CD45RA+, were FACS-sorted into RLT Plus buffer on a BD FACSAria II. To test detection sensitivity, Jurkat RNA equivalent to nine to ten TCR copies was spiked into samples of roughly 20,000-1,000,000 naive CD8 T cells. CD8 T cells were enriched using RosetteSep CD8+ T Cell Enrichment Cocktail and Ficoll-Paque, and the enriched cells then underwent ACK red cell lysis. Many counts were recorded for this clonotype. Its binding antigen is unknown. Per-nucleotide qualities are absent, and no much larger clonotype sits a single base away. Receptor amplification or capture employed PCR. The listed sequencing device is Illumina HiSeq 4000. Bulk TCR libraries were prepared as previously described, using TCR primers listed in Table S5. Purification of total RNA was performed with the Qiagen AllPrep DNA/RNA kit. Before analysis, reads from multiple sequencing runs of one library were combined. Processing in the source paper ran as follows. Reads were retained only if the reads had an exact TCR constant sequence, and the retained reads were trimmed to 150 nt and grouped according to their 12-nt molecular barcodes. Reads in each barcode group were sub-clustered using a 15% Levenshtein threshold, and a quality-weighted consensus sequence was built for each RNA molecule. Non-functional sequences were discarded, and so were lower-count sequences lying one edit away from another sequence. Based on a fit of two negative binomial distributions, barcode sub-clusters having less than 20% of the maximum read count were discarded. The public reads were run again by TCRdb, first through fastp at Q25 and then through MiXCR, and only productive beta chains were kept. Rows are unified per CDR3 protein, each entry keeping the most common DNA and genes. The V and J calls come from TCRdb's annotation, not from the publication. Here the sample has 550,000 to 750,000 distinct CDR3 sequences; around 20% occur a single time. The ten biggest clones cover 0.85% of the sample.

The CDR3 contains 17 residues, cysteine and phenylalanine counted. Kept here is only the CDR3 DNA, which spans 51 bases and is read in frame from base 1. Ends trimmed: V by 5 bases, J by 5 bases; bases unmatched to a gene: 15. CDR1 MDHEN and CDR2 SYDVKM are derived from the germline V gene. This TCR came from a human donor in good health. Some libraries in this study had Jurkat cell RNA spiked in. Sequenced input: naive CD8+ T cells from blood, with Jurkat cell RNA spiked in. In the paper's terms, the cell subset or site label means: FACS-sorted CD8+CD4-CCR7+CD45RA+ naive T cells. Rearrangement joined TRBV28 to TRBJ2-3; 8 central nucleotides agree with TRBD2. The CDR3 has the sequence CASSLYPKAGVVDTQYF. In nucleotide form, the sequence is TGTGCCAGCAGTCTCTACCCCAAAGCGGGAGTGGTAGATACGCAGTATTTT. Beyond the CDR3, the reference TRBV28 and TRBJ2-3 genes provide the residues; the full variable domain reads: DVKVTQSSRYLVKRTGEKVFLECVQDMDHENMFWYRQDPGLGLRLIYFSYDVKMKEKGDIPEGYSVSREKKERFSLILESASTNQTSMYLCASSLYPKAGVVDTQYFGPGTRLTVL.